This TCR beta chain emerged from a study of blood T cell repertoires in COVID-19. With 5 bases clipped from V and 0 bases from J, the junction kept 10 bases outside the gene matches. Per germline, CDR1 KGHSH and CDR2 LQKENI. CDR3 length: 18 amino acids. Produced via immunoSEQ multiplex PCR; TCRdb's table is partial and in-frame only. The table includes around 130,000 clones, over 80% detected once. Sample: peripheral blood. The chain employs TRBV18 and TRBJ2-6, with 7 bases identical to TRBD1. The TCR sequence derives from a woman over 75 with acute or convalescent COVID-19. CDR3 nucleotide sequence: TGTGCCAGCTCAGTCTGGGCAGGGGGACGCTCTGGGGCCAACGTCCTGACTTTC. Residues: CASSVWAGGRSGANVLTF.